The sequence of this TCR beta chain was determined in a study of cytomegalovirus exposure and HLA in healthy donors (dated by TCRdb to the late 2010s). Context from the whole study: An earlier analysis of some 550 of the donors reported approximately 270 Gb of sequence data and some 120 million unique TCR beta sequences from 190 million or so T cells. Roughly 300 gigabases of sequencing data and around 80 million unique TCR sequences made up an early release that covered fewer than 650 HLA-typed donors. The genetic ancestry cluster associated with self-reported Caucasian donors included about 84% of the 398 genotyped donors. The study aimed to test whether signatures of past pathogen exposure could be identified by cataloging public T cell receptors. The T cell repertoires of 670 or so subjects were profiled by immunosequencing and related to cytomegalovirus serostatus. Along with the approximately 620-subject first cohort, a separate validation cohort of over a hundred different subjects was used. High-throughput TCR immunosequencing, statistical association of individual TCRs with disease status, and machine learning were combined to predict cytomegalovirus infection status. In a later analysis, previously published TCR beta repertoires from 550 to 700 donors were re-analyzed and high-resolution HLA genotyping was added so that TCR occurrence patterns could be studied. The later analysis used no new phenotypic data to find candidate immune exposures, relying instead on TCR beta sequences and their occurrence across donors. An earlier analysis of several hundred of the donors used high-throughput TCR beta sequencing to judge whether each TCR beta V gene segment behaved as functional or pseudogenic. Donor age, sex, ethnicity and CMV serostatus were compiled together with the repertoire data. A later genetic analysis took genome-wide SNP genotypes for about three fifths of the 666 donors and used that subset as a discovery cohort. Every repertoire in the discovery cohort had been generated on one and the same sequencing platform. HLA typing included class I and class II loci at four-digit resolution. Typing coverage varied by locus: 629-630 donors for A, B, C, DRB1 and DQB1; roughly 500 for DQA1; more than 600 for DPA1; some 470 for DPB1. Roughly five DR-DQ haplotypes were handled as single units for association and clustering because linkage in the cohort was strong. Across some 400 genotyped donors of the cohort, an average of roughly 250,000 unique TCR beta nucleotide sequences per donor were sequenced, and 15% to 20% of those sequences were non-productive.

This clone came up once. Its recognized antigen is unknown. The sample holds no much larger clone one base away, and base qualities are not on file. This CDR3 is also generated by other DNA sequences in the sample. Receptor amplification or capture employed the immunoSEQ multiplex PCR assay. A mixture of 60 forward primers for TCR Vbeta segments and 13 reverse primers for TCR Jbeta segments was used in the multiplex PCR. The CDR3 region of rearranged TCR beta genes was amplified from genomic DNA with a multiplex PCR assay. Amplified TCR beta libraries were sequenced as 87-base-pair reads on the Illumina HiSeq System. Per the source publication's procedure: Across the 666 repertoires, a later analysis counted some 81 million unique TCR beta chains, roughly 11 million of which were shared by at least two donors. To remove PCR and sequencing errors, raw reads were error-corrected and collapsed into unique sequences using a nearest-neighbor algorithm that merged closely related sequences. To assign V, D and J gene segments, CDR3 sequences were aligned to IMGT reference sequences. For a sequence to be retained, a match of at least six nucleotides was required to both a V gene segment and a J gene segment. A rearrangement was called productive if the CDR3 had no stop codons and remained in frame with V and J, and every other rearrangement was called non-productive. Following IMGT convention, CDR3 was defined as the stretch from the second conserved V-encoded cysteine up to the conserved J-encoded phenylalanine. The earlier analysis of approximately 500 of the donors excluded sequences that lacked an unambiguous match to a single V gene segment. In an earlier analysis of several hundred of the donors, V segments were called functional above 56.7% productive rearrangements and were called segregating when the between-donor standard deviation exceeded 5%. A statistical classification framework was built for diagnosing cytomegalovirus status from the catalog of TCR beta chain sequences. A later analysis assigned V and J genes by comparing TCR nucleotide sequences with IMGT/GENE-DB human TR gene sequences. In a later analysis, CDR3 sequences and most-parsimonious VDJ recombination scenarios were assigned using the TCRdist pipeline. In a later analysis, each TCR beta chain was defined by its CDR3 amino acid sequence together with its V-gene family, and reads lacking a unique V-gene family were excluded. In a later analysis, a few hundred highly shared, low-generation-probability nucleotide sequences were removed to address suspected cross-contamination and a sequencing artifact. For each public chain, a later analysis derived a clonal expansion index from normalized ranks of inferred template counts within each repertoire. Generation probabilities in a later analysis came from a VDJ recombination model fitted to out-of-frame rearrangements, and those results were checked against IGoR. In a later analysis, hypergeometric tests were used to score TCR-TCR, TCR-HLA and TCR-CMV co-occurrence, with a repertoire-size bias correction applied to TCR pairs. In a later analysis, false discovery rates were estimated by permuting HLA or CMV assignments 20 times. In a later analysis, co-occurring TCRs were grouped with DBSCAN, and TCRdist sequence similarity was added when clustering was performed within HLA-allele-positive subsets. For co-occurrence clustering, repertoires with fewer than 30,000 or more than 120,000 public chains were excluded, along with a handful of repertoires with anomalous nucleotide sharing. The immuneACCESS repertoire file appears here via TCRdb, limited to in-frame rearrangements. These files lack a portion of the clones; in checked studies, under half of the deficit traces to unresolved V genes, and the cause of the others is not known. V and J calls and clone size are given by that table; D and trimming were obtained from the DNA. Counted in this sample were more than 85,000 clones; nearly 80% of them appeared once. The leading ten clones occupy around 1.3% of the sample.

What the research found in general, with its limitations: In an earlier analysis of 500 to 650 of the donors, most TCR beta V segments appeared in productive rearrangements about 87% or about 30% of the time, broadly matching IMGT annotations. In a later analysis, several top co-occurrence clusters were reported to appear linked to parvovirus B19, influenza, CMV and Epstein-Barr virus. According to a later genetic analysis, donors in an Asian-associated ancestry cluster had fewer N-insertions in productive TCRs than the approximately 610-donor mean. In a later analysis, TCR association rates were found to vary across HLA loci, with the most associated TCRs seen for DRB1 alleles and the fewest for HLA-C alleles. When HLA alleles, especially DR and DQ, strongly co-occurred, attributing TCR associations to individual alleles was difficult. Linkage disequilibrium might explain the correlated functional status among segregating V segments, but an unknown experimental factor could not be excluded. The sequencing pipeline was judged likely to have produced a cluster of highly shared sequence variants as a technical artifact. A later analysis associated about 17,000 TCR beta sequences with specific HLA alleles at a false discovery rate of 0.05. Because HLA typing was unavailable for some donors at each locus, only the typed subset was used in association tests. In a later analysis, HLA-associated TCR beta chains were found to be more clonally expanded and to have lower generation probabilities than equally common non-associated chains. In a later genetic analysis, a missense DCLRE1C variant was associated with V-gene and J-gene trimming of TCR beta chains, and the association was replicated in an independent cohort. The presence/absence analyses assumed that sequencing depth was roughly uniform across donors, and that assumption may not be true. A further reported finding was that TCR beta sequences accurately predicted the HLA-A and HLA-B alleles for most subjects in the first cohort. While some public TCRs were present in many individuals, most TCR sequences turned up only very rarely across donors. Only TCR beta chains were sequenced in this cohort, and the absence of alpha or paired-chain data limited detectable features. In the study, approximately 160 TCR beta chains were listed as associated with cytomegalovirus. In a later analysis, most CMV-associated TCR beta chains were found to appear HLA-restricted, with HLA associations seemingly driven largely by CMV exposure. Because counts were too low, about 18 rarely observed V segments, including chromosome 9 orphons, were left out of the earlier analysis of roughly 600 of the donors. Cytomegalovirus status was reported to be diagnosed by the classifier with high specificity and sensitivity in both the original and validation cohorts. A few of the identified cytomegalovirus-associated TCR beta chains were confirmed in vitro to be specific for cytomegalovirus antigens. Some IMGT-functional V segments, including TRBV6-2 and TRBV6-3, could not be distinguished by the 87-base-pair reads and were therefore excluded. It was suggested by the authors that the approach could potentially be generalized to other disease states and immunological phenotypes. CMV serostatus was the only immune exposure information available for the cohort.

The cohort consisted of fewer than 700 healthy bone marrow donors. All cohort members were sampled while nominally healthy, although unrecorded immune exposures were likely present. The donor was CMV seronegative and was included in the group of over 300 seronegative cohort members. A peripheral blood sample was provided by each donor, and peripheral blood mononuclear cells were used for TCR beta sequencing. Genomic DNA extraction from the blood cell samples was performed with the Qiagen DNeasy Blood Extraction Kit. From the germline V gene, CDR1 is MNHEY and CDR2 is SVGAGI. Counted from cysteine to phenylalanine, this CDR3 has 15 amino acids. The retained sequence is limited to the CDR3, 45 bases, with the frame set at the first base. Trimming takes 0 bases from V and 5 bases from J, and the germline ends sit 13 bases apart.

Input material: PBMCs. The clonotype was recovered from a young man in good health and CMV-seronegative. This receptor chain uses TRBV6-5 and TRBJ1-2; tentative D gene TRBD1, with 5 bases matching. The nucleotide sequence is given as TGTGCCAGCAGTTACTCAGCAGGGTTGAGATATGGCTACACCTTC. This is translated as CASSYSAGLRYGYTF.